This passage covers 17 T cell receptor beta chains from one sample sequenced in a study of blood T cells in healthy people across ages (dated by TCRdb to 2014 to 2015). Receptors were amplified or captured by 5' RACE. The instrument given in TCRdb is Illumina HiSeq 2500. A second roughly 7 to 11 cycle PCR used a sample-barcoded 5' primer and a J-beta primer mix. In-frame beta chains were kept once TCRdb had trimmed the public reads at Q25 with fastp and called clones with MiXCR. Each CDR3 protein appears once, grouped with its most common genes and DNA. Here the sample has hundreds of thousands of distinct CDR3 sequences; 45% to 50% occur a single time. Roughly a third of the sample is taken by the ten largest. The material sequenced was blood. All receptors come from a woman aged 60-75 years in good health.

The CDR3 protein is CASSGRLAGSTDTQYF. CDR3 nucleotides: TGTGCCAGCAGCGGGAGACTAGCGGGGAGCACAGATACGCAGTATTTT. The rearrangement links TRBV9 to TRBJ2-3; the match to TRBD2 covers 11 bases. CDR3 length: 16 residues. The germline V gene has CDR1 SGDLS and CDR2 YYNGEE. The J segment lost 0 bases and the V segment lost 3 bases, leaving 3 bases of the junction unmatched.

V and J are TRBV9 and TRBJ2-3; no clear D gene. The CDR3 totals 14 residues. V was trimmed by 2 bases and J by 2 bases, leaving 9 bases between them. Germline CDR1 is SGDLS and CDR2 is YYNGEE. The CDR3 region has the DNA TGTGCCAGCAGCGTGGGTGCGCTCACAGATACGCAGTATTTT. This translates into CASSVGALTDTQYF.

The rearrangement links TRBV5-1 to TRBJ2-3, with D perhaps matching TRBD2 (6 bases). The V and J ends lost 6 bases and 2 bases respectively, with 16 bases between them. Looked up from germline, CDR1 is SGHRS and CDR2 is YFSETQ. The CDR3 totals 15 residues. This chain's CDR3 is CASTLGSVHTDTQYF. The CDR3 bases are TGCGCCAGCACCCTCGGGAGCGTGCACACAGATACGCAGTATTTT. Full variable domain (remainder filled in from reference TRBV5-1 and TRBJ2-3): KAGVTQTPRYLIKTRGQQVTLSCSPISGHRSVSWYQQTPGQGLQFLFEYFSETQRNKGNFPGRFSGRQFSNSRSEMNVSTLELGDSALYLCASTLGSVHTDTQYFGPGTRLTVL.

The chain joins TRBV24-1 to TRBJ2-5; D remains unclear. The CDR3 totals 14 residues. Looked up from germline, CDR1 is KGHDR and CDR2 is SFDVKD. With 3 bases removed from V and 4 bases from J, the gap between germline ends came to 11 bases. CDR3 in DNA: TGTGCCACCAGTGATAGGACCGTACGAGAGACCCAGTACTTC. This codes for CATSDRTVRETQYF.

The chain carries TRBV4-1 and TRBJ1-2; unclear D gene. The V and J ends lost 1 base and 7 bases respectively, with 16 bases between them. Germline V gene data show CDR1 as MGHRA and CDR2 as YSYEKL. The CDR3 runs 15 residues. CDR3 DNA sequence: TGCGCCAGCAGCCAAGCGGTTGGGGTGTTAGGTGGCTACACCTTC. It translates to CASSQAVGVLGGYTF.

This sequence joins TRBV20-1 and TRBJ2-3; TRBD2 matches 9 bases. The V gene's germline CDR1 is DFQATT and CDR2 SNEGSKA (reference sequence). Unmatched junction bases numbered 4, after V lost 3 bases and J lost 0 bases. The CDR3 contains 15 residues. This chain's CDR3 is CSASVAGVSTDTQYF. In nucleotides, the CDR3 is TGCAGTGCTAGCGTAGCGGGGGTTAGCACAGATACGCAGTATTTT.

On this clonotype itself: This clone may be a read error of a much larger clone one base away. The V and J genes are TRBV12-3 or TRBV12-4 and TRBJ2-4; possibly TRBD2 for D (7 bases). CDR3 length: 15 amino acids. CDR3 bases: TGTGCCAGCTGTTATGCGGACGGGGGGCGAAACATTCTGTACTTC. As protein: CASCYADGGRNILYF.

This chain joins TRBV3-1 and TRBJ2-7, with 11 positions matching TRBD1. Trimming removed 5 bases from V and 5 bases from J; junction bases left unmatched: 8. Looked up from germline, CDR1 is LGHDT and CDR2 is YNNKEL (reference sequence). The CDR3 consists of 15 residues. The CDR3 spells CASSSPRTGGDEQYF. The DNA of the CDR3 is TGTGCCAGCAGCTCACCTCGGACAGGGGGCGACGAGCAGTACTTC.

This clonotype was found once. Sequence at one end of the junction differs from germline and may be a read error. The chain links TRBV5-4 to TRBJ2-1; perhaps D is TRBD1 or TRBD2 (6 bases each). This CDR3 contains 16 residues. The germline V gene encodes CDR1 SGHNT and CDR2 YYREEE (reference sequence). This chain's CDR3 is CASSSGVTGAQDEQFF. The CDR3 DNA reads TGTGCCAGCAGCTCCGGCGTGACGGGGGCGCAGGATGAGCAGTTTTTC. Complete variable domain (other parts from reference TRBV5-4 and TRBJ2-1): ETGVTQSPTHLIKTRGQQVTLRCSSQSGHNTVSWYQQALGQGPQFIFQYYREEENGRGNFPPRFSGLQFPNYSSELNVNALELDDSALYLCASSSGVTGAQDEQFFGPGTRLTVL.

This clonotype came up a few times. The chain uses TRBV6-2 or TRBV6-3 and TRBJ2-7, with 7 bases that match TRBD1. The junction had 3 bases not matched to a gene; V was cut back by 0 bases and J by 1 base. CDR3 size: 15 residues. Germline CDR1 is MNHEY and CDR2 is SVGEGT. The CDR3, as DNA: TGTGCCAGCAGTTACTCAATACAGGGGTCCTACGAGCAGTACTTC. This codes for CASSYSIQGSYEQYF.

The chain is built from TRBV28 and TRBJ1-2; 7 bases fit TRBD1. Germline CDR1 reads MDHEN; CDR2 reads SYDVKM. The CDR3 is 15 amino acids. The trim removed 7 bases at V and 4 bases at J, leaving 12 bases unmatched. CDR3 residues: CASTPRGGLGYGYTF. CDR3 coding DNA: TGTGCCAGCACTCCCAGGGGGGGGCTTGGCTATGGCTACACCTTC.

The chain combines TRBV28 with TRBJ2-7; 12 bases match TRBD2. V gave up 8 bases and J gave up 2 bases; unmatched junction bases: 10. The CDR3 has 16 amino acids. Germline V gene lookup returns CDR1 MDHEN and CDR2 SYDVKM. CDR3 amino acids: CASGSIPSGRAYEQYF. CDR3 DNA sequence: TGTGCCAGCGGCTCCATCCCTAGCGGGAGGGCCTACGAGCAGTACTTC.

The chain uses TRBV10-3 and TRBJ1-4; D not certain. The CDR3 is 14 residues long. With 3 bases removed from V and 0 bases from J, the gap between germline ends came to 5 bases. CDR1 ENHRY and CDR2 SYGVKD come from the germline V gene. The CDR3 DNA follows: TGTGCCATCAGTGACCCCCCAACTAATGAAAAACTGTTTTTT. The encoded protein is CAISDPPTNEKLFF.

This clonotype was recorded a few times. The chain recombines TRBV4-2 with TRBJ2-7, with TRBD2 identical over 7 bases. The CDR3 is 15 residues long. Losses at the gene ends were 4 bases for V and 4 bases for J; bases not matched to a gene: 10. The V gene's germline CDR1 is LGHNA and CDR2 YNFKEQ. The CDR3 DNA reads as TGTGCCAGCAGCCGCCCCCGGGACTACCTGTACGAGCAGTACTTC. This translates into CASSRPRDYLYEQYF.

The V and J genes are TRBV3-1 and TRBJ1-2; no definite D call. CDR1 LGHDT and CDR2 YNNKEL come from the germline V gene (reference sequence). V was pared by 1 base and J by 8 bases, with 11 bases between. This CDR3 is built from 13 residues. The CDR3 region is CASSQVPGGGYTF. The CDR3 coding sequence is TGTGCCAGCAGCCAAGTCCCGGGAGGCGGCTACACCTTC.

In its sample, this clonotype was seen a few times. V and J are TRBV14 and TRBJ2-5; D remains ambiguous. There are 13 residues in the CDR3. The V and J ends lost 1 base and 6 bases respectively, with 9 bases between them. The germline gives CDR1 SGHDN, CDR2 FVKESK. The CDR3 here is CASSQGAGQTQYF. CDR3 nucleotides: TGTGCCAGCAGCCAAGGGGCAGGCCAGACCCAGTACTTC.

The chain has TRBV5-1 and TRBJ2-3, with a tentative D call TRBD1 (5 bases). Per the germline V gene, CDR1 is SGHRS and CDR2 is YFSETQ. The ends were cut back, 0 bases at V and 4 bases at J, with 15 bases in the middle. The CDR3 spans 16 residues. The CDR3 protein is CASSLAVGQGADTQYF. In nucleotides, the CDR3 is TGCGCCAGCAGCTTGGCGGTTGGGCAGGGCGCAGATACGCAGTATTTT.